The 9 T cell receptor beta chains presented below share a single source sample, sequenced in a study of T cell responses to AZD1222 COVID-19 vaccine (dated by TCRdb to the early 2020s). The library was generated by the immunoSEQ multiplex PCR assay. Drawn from immuneACCESS, this table holds only the in-frame rearrangements with V and J called that TCRdb kept. Clones are partly lost; checked studies trace under half to an unresolved V gene and leave the rest unexplained. This sample has more than 110,000 clones in its table, and roughly 90% of those were observed once. The biggest ten clones account for over 3% of the sample. The time point label, as the study defines it: baseline before first vaccination. Sequences were derived from peripheral blood, sampled on day 0 of AZD1222 vaccination. The receptors stem from an adult in good health.

The CDR3, as DNA: TGTGCCAGTAGTCCCCATATGCCGGGACAGGGCTCCTACGAGCAGTACTTC. Its translation is CASSPHMPGQGSYEQYF. The J gene is TRBJ2-7, the V gene TRBV19, with 9 bases that match TRBD1. This CDR3 is built from 17 residues. J gave up 0 bases and V 5 bases, and 11 bases lay outside the gene matches. Germline loops: CDR1 LNHDA, CDR2 SQIVND (reference sequence).

CDR3 amino acids: CASSFRAGDTDTQYF. The CDR3 nucleotides are TGTGCCAGCAGCTTTAGAGCGGGAGACACAGATACGCAGTATTTT. The chain links TRBV7-4 to TRBJ2-3, with TRBD2 identical over 8 bases. The CDR3 is 15 amino acids. Germline V gene sequence: CDR1 SGHVT, CDR2 SQSDAQ. The V segment lost 3 bases and the J segment 2 bases; nucleotides outside the gene matches: 4.

The rearrangement links TRBV19 to TRBJ1-4, with 12 positions matching TRBD1. The length of the CDR3 is 13 residues. V trimming: 10 bases; J trimming: 11 bases; junction bases outside the gene matches: 8. CDR1 is LNHDA and CDR2 is SQIVND in the germline V gene (reference sequence). This CDR3 reads CATLGDRGQKLFF. The CDR3 nucleotides are TGTGCCACCCTAGGGGACAGGGGGCAGAAACTGTTTTTT.

The genes are TRBV5-1 and TRBJ1-4; tentative D call: TRBD1 (6 bases). Germline V gives CDR1 SGHRS, CDR2 YFSETQ. The CDR3 contains 15 residues. V gave up 5 bases and J gave up 8 bases, with 19 bases separating them. DNA of the CDR3: TGCGCCAGCAGTCTCCGCGGGGGCGTAGACGAAAAACTGTTTTTT. It encodes CASSLRGGVDEKLFF.

The rearrangement joins TRBV19 to TRBJ2-7, with D perhaps matching TRBD1 or TRBD2 (5 bases each). Germline CDR1 reads LNHDA; CDR2 reads SQIVND (reference sequence). The CDR3 extends over 15 amino acids. Trimming removed 10 bases at V and 0 bases at J, with 19 bases between. The CDR3 DNA is TGTGCCACCAGGGAGAGAAGGTTATTCTCCTACGAGCAGTACTTC. Residues: CATRERRLFSYEQYF.

The chain couples TRBV7-9 to TRBJ1-1; D perhaps matches TRBD1 (5 bases). CDR1 SEHNR and CDR2 FQNEAQ come from the germline V gene (reference sequence). Trimming took off 5 bases at V and 3 bases at J, with 10 bases between the two ends. There are 13 residues in the CDR3. DNA of the CDR3: TGTGCCAGCAGCGAACGACAGCACACTGAAGCTTTCTTT. Translated, it gives CASSERQHTEAFF.

The V and J genes are TRBV19 and TRBJ2-7, with 10 bases lining up with TRBD2. Losses at the gene ends were 10 bases for V and 3 bases for J; bases not matched to a gene: 3. The length of the CDR3 is 12 residues. Looked up from germline, CDR1 is LNHDA and CDR2 is SQIVND (reference sequence). CDR3 in amino acids: CATSSGSYEQYF. CDR3 nucleotides: TGTGCCACCTCTAGCGGGAGCTACGAGCAGTACTTC. The full variable domain, completed using reference TRBV19 and TRBJ2-7, is DGGITQSPKYLFRKEGQNVTLSCEQNLNHDAMYWYRQDPGQGLRLIYYSQIVNDFQKGDIAEGYSVSREKKESFPLTVTSAQKNPTAFYLCATSSGSYEQYFGPGTRLTVT.

The rearrangement joins TRBV6-2 or TRBV6-3 to TRBJ2-2; 8 nucleotides line up with TRBD1. The germline V gene has CDR1 MNHEY and CDR2 SVGEGT. The CDR3 length is 18 residues. Trimming at V came to 0 bases and at J to 4 bases, leaving 10 bases not matched to a gene. Here the CDR3 reads CASSYSMLNTGGTGELFF. CDR3 bases: TGTGCCAGCAGTTACTCGATGTTGAACACAGGGGGCACCGGGGAGCTGTTTTTT.

V gene TRBV6-5 combines with J gene TRBJ2-7, with D tentatively TRBD1 (6 bases). Trimming shortened V by 5 bases and J by 7 bases, and 21 bases separated the two germline ends. The CDR3 has 15 amino acids. Per the germline V gene, CDR1 is MNHEY and CDR2 is SVGAGI. The CDR3 coding sequence is TGTGCCAGCAGTAAACAGGGCCGACTTTCCCCAGAGCAGTACTTC. Amino acids: CASSKQGRLSPEQYF.